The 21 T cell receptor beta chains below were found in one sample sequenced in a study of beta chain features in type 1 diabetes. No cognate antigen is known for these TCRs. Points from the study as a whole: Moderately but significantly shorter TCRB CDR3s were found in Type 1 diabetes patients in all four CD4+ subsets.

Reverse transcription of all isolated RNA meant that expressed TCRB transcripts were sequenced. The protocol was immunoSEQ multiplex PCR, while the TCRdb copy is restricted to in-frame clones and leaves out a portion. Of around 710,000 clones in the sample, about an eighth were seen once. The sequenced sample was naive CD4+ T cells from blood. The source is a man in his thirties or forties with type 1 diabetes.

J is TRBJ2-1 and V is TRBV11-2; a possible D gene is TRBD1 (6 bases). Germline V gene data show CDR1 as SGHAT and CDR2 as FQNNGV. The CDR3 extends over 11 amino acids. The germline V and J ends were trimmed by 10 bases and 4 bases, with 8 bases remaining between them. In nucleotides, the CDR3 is TGTGCCACCGGACAGTACAATGAGCAGTTCTTC. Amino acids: CATGQYNEQFF.

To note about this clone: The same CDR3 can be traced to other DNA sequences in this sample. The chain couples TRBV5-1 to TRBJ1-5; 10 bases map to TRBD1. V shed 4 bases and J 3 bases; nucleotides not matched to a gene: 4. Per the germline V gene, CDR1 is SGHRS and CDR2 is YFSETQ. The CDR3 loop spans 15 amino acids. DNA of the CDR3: TGCGCCAGCAGCCCCGGGACAGGGGCCAATCAGCCCCAGCATTTT. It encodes CASSPGTGANQPQHF.

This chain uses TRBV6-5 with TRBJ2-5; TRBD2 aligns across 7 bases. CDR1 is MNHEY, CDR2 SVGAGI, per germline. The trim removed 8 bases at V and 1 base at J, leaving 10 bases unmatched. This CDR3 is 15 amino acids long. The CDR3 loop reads CASRGPAGIQETQYF. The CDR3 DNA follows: TGTGCCAGCCGAGGGCCAGCGGGGATCCAAGAGACCCAGTACTTC.

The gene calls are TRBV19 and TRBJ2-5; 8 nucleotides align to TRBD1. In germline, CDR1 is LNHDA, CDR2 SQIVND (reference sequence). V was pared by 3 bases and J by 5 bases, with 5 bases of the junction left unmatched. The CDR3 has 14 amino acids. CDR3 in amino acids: CASSIRQGTETQYF. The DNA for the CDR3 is TGTGCCAGTAGTATTCGACAGGGGACTGAGACCCAGTACTTC.

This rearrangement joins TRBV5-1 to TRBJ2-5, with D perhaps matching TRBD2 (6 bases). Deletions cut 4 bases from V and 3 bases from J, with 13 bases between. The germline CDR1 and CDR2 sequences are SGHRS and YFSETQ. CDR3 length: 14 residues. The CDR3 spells CASSLGLGEETQYF. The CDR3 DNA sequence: TGCGCCAGCAGCCTGGGACTTGGAGAAGAGACCCAGTACTTC.

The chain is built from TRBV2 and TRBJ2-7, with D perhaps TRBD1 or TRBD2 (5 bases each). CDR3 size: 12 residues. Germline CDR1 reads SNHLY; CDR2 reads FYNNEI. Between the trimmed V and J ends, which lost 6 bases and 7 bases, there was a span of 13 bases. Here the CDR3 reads CASSGTTGEQYF. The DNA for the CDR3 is TGTGCCAGCAGCGGGACGACGGGAGAGCAGTACTTC. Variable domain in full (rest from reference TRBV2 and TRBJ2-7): EPEVTQTPSHQVTQMGQEVILRCVPISNHLYFYWYRQILGQKVEFLVSFYNNEISEKSEIFDDQFSVERPDGSNFTLKIRSTKLEDSAMYFCASSGTTGEQYFGPGTRLTVT.

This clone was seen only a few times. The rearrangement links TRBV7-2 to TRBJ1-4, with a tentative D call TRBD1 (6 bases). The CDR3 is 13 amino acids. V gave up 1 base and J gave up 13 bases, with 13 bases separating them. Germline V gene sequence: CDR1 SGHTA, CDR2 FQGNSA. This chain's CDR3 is CASSLETTGLLFF. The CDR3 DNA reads TGTGCCAGCAGCTTAGAAACTACAGGGTTACTGTTTTTT.

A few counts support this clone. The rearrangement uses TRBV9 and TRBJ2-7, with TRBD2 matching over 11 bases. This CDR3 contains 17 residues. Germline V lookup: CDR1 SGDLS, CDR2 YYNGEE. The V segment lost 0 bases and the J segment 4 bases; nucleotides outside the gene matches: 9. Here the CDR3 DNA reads TGTGCCAGCAGCGTAGGCCCATCCCTAGCGGGGGGTTACGAGCAGTACTTC. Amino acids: CASSVGPSLAGGYEQYF.

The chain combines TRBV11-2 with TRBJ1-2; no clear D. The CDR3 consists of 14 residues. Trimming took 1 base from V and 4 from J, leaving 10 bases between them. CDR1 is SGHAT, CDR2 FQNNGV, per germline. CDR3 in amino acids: CASSLGVESYGYTF. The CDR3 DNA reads TGTGCCAGCAGCTTAGGTGTCGAAAGCTATGGCTACACCTTC.

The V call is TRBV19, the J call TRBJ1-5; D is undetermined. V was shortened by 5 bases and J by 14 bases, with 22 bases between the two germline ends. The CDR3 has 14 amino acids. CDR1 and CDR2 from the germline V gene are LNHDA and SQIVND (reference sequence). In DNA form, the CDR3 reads TGTGCCAGTAGTCCTAATGGACCTCCAACGGCCAAGCATTTT. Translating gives CASSPNGPPTAKHF.

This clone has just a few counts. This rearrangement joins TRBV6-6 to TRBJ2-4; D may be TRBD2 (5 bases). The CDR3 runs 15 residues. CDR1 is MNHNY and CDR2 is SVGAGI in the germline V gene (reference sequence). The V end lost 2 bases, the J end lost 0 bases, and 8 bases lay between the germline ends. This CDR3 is CASSYDGIAKNIQYF. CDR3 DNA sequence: TGTGCCAGCAGTTACGACGGGATAGCCAAAAACATTCAGTACTTC.

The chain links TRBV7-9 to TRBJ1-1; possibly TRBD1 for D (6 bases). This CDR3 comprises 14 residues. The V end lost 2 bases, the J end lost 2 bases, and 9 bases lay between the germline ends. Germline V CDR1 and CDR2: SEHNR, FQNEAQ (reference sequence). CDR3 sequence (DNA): TGTGCCAGCAGCTTAACAGGGTTAAACACTGAAGCTTTCTTT. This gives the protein CASSLTGLNTEAFF. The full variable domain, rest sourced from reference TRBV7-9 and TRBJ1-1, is DTGVSQNPRHKITKRGQNVTFRCDPISEHNRLYWYRQTLGQGPEFLTYFQNEAQLEKSRLLSDRFSAERPKGSFSTLEIQRTEQGDSAMYLCASSLTGLNTEAFFGQGTRLTVV.

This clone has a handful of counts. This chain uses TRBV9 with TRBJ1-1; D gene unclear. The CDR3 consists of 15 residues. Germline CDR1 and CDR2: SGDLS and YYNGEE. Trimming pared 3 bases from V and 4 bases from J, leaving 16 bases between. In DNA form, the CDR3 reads TGTGCCAGCAGCGGAAACAGTGTCGGTGCCACTGAAGCTTTCTTT. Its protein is CASSGNSVGATEAFF.

The CDR3 bases are TGTGCCAGCAGCCCTTCTGGCGGGGGGGCGGGAGATACGCAGTATTTT. Translated: CASSPSGGGAGDTQYF. This chain uses TRBV4-2 with TRBJ2-3; 9 positions agree with TRBD2. Germline values: CDR1 LGHNA, CDR2 YNFKEQ. The CDR3 contains 16 residues. The junction had 10 bases not matched to a gene; V was cut back by 4 bases and J by 5 bases.

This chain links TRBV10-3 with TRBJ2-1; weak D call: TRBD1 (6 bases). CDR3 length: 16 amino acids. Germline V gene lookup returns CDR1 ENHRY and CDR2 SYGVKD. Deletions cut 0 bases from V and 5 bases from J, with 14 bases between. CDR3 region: CAISESSQGLDNEQFF. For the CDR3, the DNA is TGTGCCATCAGTGAGTCATCACAGGGTTTGGACAATGAGCAGTTCTTC.

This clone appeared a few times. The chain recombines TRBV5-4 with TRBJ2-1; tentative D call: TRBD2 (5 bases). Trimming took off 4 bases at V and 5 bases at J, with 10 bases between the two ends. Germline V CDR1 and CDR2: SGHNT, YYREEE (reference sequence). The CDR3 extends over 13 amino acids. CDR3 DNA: TGTGCCAGCAGCACGGGATTGAACAATGAGCAGTTCTTC. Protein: CASSTGLNNEQFF.

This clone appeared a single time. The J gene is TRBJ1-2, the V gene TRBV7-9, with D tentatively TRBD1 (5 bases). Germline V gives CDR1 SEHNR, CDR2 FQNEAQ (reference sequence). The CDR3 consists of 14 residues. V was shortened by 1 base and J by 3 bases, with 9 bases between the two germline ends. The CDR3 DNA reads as TGTGCCAGCAGCTTAGAGGGGTCTGACTATGGCTACACCTTC. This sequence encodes CASSLEGSDYGYTF. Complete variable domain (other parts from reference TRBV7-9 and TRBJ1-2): DTGVSQNPRHKITKRGQNVTFRCDPISEHNRLYWYRQTLGQGPEFLTYFQNEAQLEKSRLLSDRFSAERPKGSFSTLEIQRTEQGDSAMYLCASSLEGSDYGYTFGSGTRLTVV.

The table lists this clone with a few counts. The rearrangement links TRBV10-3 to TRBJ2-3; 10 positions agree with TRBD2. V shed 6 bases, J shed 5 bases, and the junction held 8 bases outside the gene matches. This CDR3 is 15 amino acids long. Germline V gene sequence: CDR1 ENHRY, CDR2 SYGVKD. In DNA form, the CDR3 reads TGTGCCATCAGCCCAGCGGGGGGGCCCGGAGATACGCAGTATTTT. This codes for CAISPAGGPGDTQYF.

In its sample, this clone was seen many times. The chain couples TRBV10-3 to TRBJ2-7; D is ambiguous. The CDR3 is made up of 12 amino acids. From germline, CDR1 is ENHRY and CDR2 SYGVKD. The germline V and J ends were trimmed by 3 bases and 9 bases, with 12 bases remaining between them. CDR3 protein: CAISEGGLGQYF. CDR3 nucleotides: TGTGCCATCAGTGAAGGCGGCCTAGGGCAGTACTTC.

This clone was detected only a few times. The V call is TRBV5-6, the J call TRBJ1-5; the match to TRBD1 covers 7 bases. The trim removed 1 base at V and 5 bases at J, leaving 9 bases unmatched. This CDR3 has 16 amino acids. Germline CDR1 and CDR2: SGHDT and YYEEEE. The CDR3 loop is CASSLYGTENYQPQHF. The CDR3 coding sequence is TGTGCCAGCAGCTTGTACGGGACAGAAAACTATCAGCCCCAGCATTTT.

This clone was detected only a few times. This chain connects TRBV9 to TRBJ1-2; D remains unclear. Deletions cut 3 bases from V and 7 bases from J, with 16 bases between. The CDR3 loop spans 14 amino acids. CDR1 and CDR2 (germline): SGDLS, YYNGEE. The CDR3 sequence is CASSDYGRPGGYTF. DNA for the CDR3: TGTGCCAGCAGCGACTACGGGCGACCGGGTGGCTACACCTTC.